This T cell receptor beta chain was captured in a study of PD-1 blockade in classical Hodgkin lymphoma. This CDR3 region has 14 residues. The V segment lost 6 bases and the J segment 5 bases; nucleotides outside the gene matches: 7. Looked up from germline, CDR1 is MNHEY and CDR2 is SVGAGI. Using immunoSEQ multiplex PCR, the repertoire was profiled, and TCRdb retains in-frame clones only, with some absent. The profile shows around 25,000 clones, 65% to 80% of them singletons. As to time point: cycle 4 day 1 (C4D1), after less than 7 weeks of nivolumab. Each patient experienced a relapse that followed autologous stem cell transplantation, and brentuximab vedotin exposure varied.

The specimen was peripheral blood mononuclear cells (PBMCs), collected before the fourth cycle of nivolumab. The sequence derives from a human donor with classical Hodgkin lymphoma. The chain has TRBV6-5 and TRBJ1-5, with 7 bases identical to TRBD1. CDR3 nucleotides: TGTGCCAGCAGAAGACAGGGAAGGGATCAGCCCCAGCATTTT. It codes for CASRRQGRDQPQHF.